This T cell receptor beta chain was recorded in a study of blood T cell repertoires in COVID-19. The overall study: Spain, Italy and the United States supplied samples that represented acute and convalescent COVID-19. From T cells, B-cell-depleted T cells, or PBMCs came the material, which was cDNA or gDNA.

TCRdb's copy holds only in-frame clones and misses some; the assay was immunoSEQ multiplex PCR. The table shows roughly 130,000 clones, with 70% to 90% occurring only once. This sequence was found in a man aged 35 to 55 with acute or convalescent COVID-19. Sequencing input: peripheral blood.

The chain's CDR3 is CASSPFSSYNEQFF. In nucleotides, the CDR3 is TGTGCCAGCAGCCCCTTTAGCTCCTACAATGAGCAGTTCTTC. J is TRBJ2-1 and V is TRBV7-2, with no clear D. This CDR3 spans 14 amino acids. Trimming left V 5 bases short and J 0 bases short, with 8 bases between. Germline values: CDR1 SGHTA, CDR2 FQGNSA.